Following are 10 T cell receptor beta chains from one sample sequenced in a study of cytomegalovirus exposure and HLA in healthy donors (dated by TCRdb to 2016 to 2017). The method was the immunoSEQ multiplex PCR assay. For the multiplex PCR, a mixture combining 60 forward primers for TCR Vbeta segments and 13 reverse primers for TCR Jbeta segments was used. The table was pulled from immuneACCESS by TCRdb, which kept in-frame rearrangements only. Such tables lose some clones; where checked, under half of the loss comes from unresolved V genes, and the rest has no known cause. Here the sample has some 76,000 clones; approximately 84% occur a single time. The ten largest clones capture roughly 2.4% of the sample. Sequenced sample: PBMCs. The receptor source for this set is a woman aged 45-59 years in good health and CMV-seronegative.

DNA for the CDR3: TGTGCCAGCAGTTTCGAGGGGGCGAAGTCGGGGGAGCTGTTTTTT. Translation gives CASSFEGAKSGELFF. The chain is built from TRBV27 and TRBJ2-2, with 7 bases aligning to TRBD1. V gave up 3 bases and J gave up 8 bases; unmatched junction bases: 9. CDR3 length equals 15 residues. Germline CDR1 MNHEY, CDR2 SMNVEV (reference sequence).

The chain couples TRBV28 to TRBJ1-2; D might be TRBD1 (6 bases). This CDR3 spans 14 amino acids. Deletions cut 4 bases from V and 4 bases from J, with 13 bases between. In germline, CDR1 is MDHEN, CDR2 SYDVKM. In nucleotides, the CDR3 is TGTGCCAGCAGTTCCTACAGGGATTTCTATGGCTACACCTTC. This gives the protein CASSSYRDFYGYTF.

The J gene is TRBJ2-1, the V gene TRBV5-1; 11 bases map to TRBD2. CDR1 and CDR2 from the germline V gene are SGHRS and YFSETQ. V trimming: 3 bases; J trimming: 5 bases; junction bases outside the gene matches: 4. The CDR3 has 15 amino acids. The CDR3 sequence: CASSSGTSGHNEQFF. The DNA of the CDR3 is TGCGCCAGCAGCTCAGGGACTAGCGGACACAATGAGCAGTTCTTC.

The chain combines TRBV27 with TRBJ2-7, with D perhaps matching TRBD2 (5 bases). From germline, CDR1 is MNHEY and CDR2 SMNVEV (reference sequence). The CDR3 runs 13 residues. Trimming took off 8 bases at V and 4 bases at J, with 15 bases between the two ends. The CDR3: CASGSGGSYEQYF. The CDR3 DNA is TGTGCCAGCGGAAGCGGTGGATCGTACGAGCAGTACTTC.

The V call is TRBV11-3, the J call TRBJ2-7; 7 nucleotides align to TRBD2. The CDR3 extends over 20 amino acids. Germline V gives CDR1 SGHNT, CDR2 YENEEA. Unmatched junction bases numbered 22, after V lost 3 bases and J lost 2 bases. DNA of the CDR3: TGTGCCAGCAGCTTTCCCTTTGTCGTATTTCCGCAGCGGGATCCCTACGAGCAGTACGTC. This codes for CASSFPFVVFPQRDPYEQYV.

The J gene is TRBJ2-4, the V gene TRBV11-1, with 8 bases aligning to TRBD1. With 5 bases clipped from V and 1 base from J, the junction kept 7 bases outside the gene matches. From germline, CDR1 is SGHAT and CDR2 FQDESV (reference sequence). The CDR3 consists of 16 residues. The CDR3 is CASSQAGQGAKNIQYF. The CDR3 DNA is TGTGCCAGCAGCCAGGCCGGACAGGGCGCCAAAAACATTCAGTACTTC.

This rearrangement joins TRBV27 to TRBJ1-4; D is undetermined. Germline-derived CDR1 and CDR2 are MNHEY and SMNVEV (reference sequence). The CDR3 is made up of 14 amino acids. V was clipped by 2 bases and J by 5 bases, with 9 bases between them. CDR3 amino acids: CASSLLPMNEKLFF. DNA of the CDR3: TGTGCCAGCAGTTTACTACCGATGAATGAAAAACTGTTTTTT.

The chain joins TRBV6-5 to TRBJ2-1, with a tentative D call TRBD2 (5 bases). The CDR3 consists of 16 residues. V was shortened by 2 bases and J by 6 bases, with 17 bases between the two germline ends. Germline assignment: CDR1 MNHEY and CDR2 SVGAGI. The chain's CDR3 is CASSYRRLAGPNEQFF. The CDR3 DNA follows: TGTGCCAGCAGTTACCGGCGGCTAGCTGGGCCCAATGAGCAGTTCTTC.

V gene TRBV5-1 combines with J gene TRBJ1-1; 9 bases match TRBD1. V lost 1 base, J lost 3 bases, and 4 bases stayed unmatched. The CDR3 is made up of 15 amino acids. Germline V lookup: CDR1 SGHRS, CDR2 YFSETQ. DNA for the CDR3: TGCGCCAGCAGCTTGTCAACAGGGGGCGACACTGAAGCTTTCTTT. It codes for CASSLSTGGDTEAFF.

The chain joins TRBV13 to TRBJ2-7, with 8 bases fitting TRBD2. Germline CDR1 reads PRHDT; CDR2 reads FYEKMQ (reference sequence). Losses at the gene ends were 0 bases for V and 3 bases for J; bases not matched to a gene: 7. The CDR3 contains 16 residues. CDR3 amino acids: CASSLGLAGGYYEQYV. The CDR3 nucleotides read TGTGCCAGCAGCTTAGGTCTGGCGGGGGGTTACTACGAGCAGTACGTC.